One and the same sample provided the 21 T cell receptor beta chains below, sequenced in a study of Graves' ophthalmopathy and Graves' hyperthyroidism (dated by TCRdb to the late 2010s). TCRdb lists the instrument as Illumina HiSeq 2000. TCR beta CDR3 regions were amplified from RNA transcripts for repertoire sequencing. HTBI primers and the Qiagen OneStep RT-PCR kit were used in a first-round RT-PCR, which was followed by a second-round multiplex PCR, size selection and purification. The public reads were reprocessed in TCRdb via fastp at Q25 and MiXCR, keeping in-frame beta chains. Every CDR3 protein is listed once, alongside the most common genes and DNA of its rows. The sample profile shows 350,000 to 450,000 distinct CDR3 sequences; about 16% of them were found once. The ten most abundant clones make up about 1.6% of the sample. Sequenced: peripheral blood. These receptors all stem from a young woman with Graves' ophthalmopathy. Donor details come from another sample of the same person, matched by shared clones.

This clonotype was seen many times. The gene calls are TRBV5-6 and TRBJ2-4; D perhaps matches TRBD2 (6 bases). Looked up from germline, CDR1 is SGHDT and CDR2 is YYEEEE. V lost 7 bases, J lost 4 bases, and 12 bases lay in between. The CDR3 contains 13 residues. The CDR3 region is CASGGDGKNIQYF. CDR3 nucleotide sequence: TGTGCCAGCGGAGGGGATGGGAAAAACATTCAGTACTTC.

The J gene is TRBJ2-6, the V gene TRBV15; 7 nucleotides align to TRBD1. V lost 3 bases and J lost 4; bases outside the gene matches: 6. The germline gives CDR1 LNHNV, CDR2 YYDKDF (reference sequence). The CDR3 has 16 residues. The CDR3 protein is CATSRNRGGGANVLTF. For the CDR3, the DNA is TGTGCCACCAGCAGGAACAGGGGTGGAGGGGCCAACGTCCTGACTTTC.

This clonotype showed up many times. The chain has TRBV29-1 and TRBJ2-5, with 12 bases that match TRBD2. The CDR3 runs 15 residues. The germline gives CDR1 SQVTM, CDR2 ANQGSEA. The V and J ends lost 6 bases and 0 bases, in that order; junction bases with no gene match: 5. The CDR3 sequence is CSVPTSGGYQETQYF. As DNA, the CDR3 is TGCAGCGTCCCAACTAGCGGGGGGTACCAAGAGACCCAGTACTTC. Looking up the rest from reference TRBV29-1 and TRBJ2-5 gives the full variable domain: SAVISQKPSRDICQRGTSLTIQCQVDSQVTMMFWYRQQPGQSLTLIATANQGSEATYESGFVIDKFPISRPNLTFSTLTVSNMSPEDSSIYLCSVPTSGGYQETQYFGPGTRLLVL.

This clonotype has at least ten counts. The chain employs TRBV11-2 and TRBJ1-1; D gene uncertain. CDR1 is SGHAT and CDR2 is FQNNGV in the germline V gene. There are 11 residues in the CDR3. V was clipped by 2 bases and J by 8 bases, with 6 bases between them. The CDR3 nucleotides read TGTGCCAGCAGCTTACCCAGGGAAGCTTTCTTT. Translated: CASSLPREAFF.

This clonotype was observed at least ten times. This chain joins TRBV7-9 and TRBJ1-1, with D possibly matching TRBD1 (5 bases). This CDR3 contains 15 residues. Germline CDR1 is SEHNR and CDR2 is FQNEAQ (reference sequence). V lost 2 bases and J lost 5, with 15 bases in between. CDR3 in amino acids: CASSLFLGEETEAFF. As DNA, the CDR3 is TGTGCCAGCAGCTTATTTCTGGGGGAGGAAACTGAAGCTTTCTTT.

This rearrangement joins TRBV5-8 to TRBJ2-5, with no clear D. Germline loops: CDR1 SGHTS, CDR2 YDEGEE. The CDR3 has 14 residues. V was trimmed by 4 bases and J by 4 bases, leaving 14 bases between them. The CDR3 spells CASSPGPGRETQYF. CDR3 DNA: TGTGCCAGCAGCCCCGGACCGGGTAGAGAGACCCAGTACTTC.

The chain joins TRBV30 to TRBJ2-2, with D possibly matching TRBD2 (6 bases). Germline V lookup: CDR1 GTSNPN, CDR2 SVGIG (reference sequence). The CDR3 loop spans 13 amino acids. The V gene lost 3 bases and the J gene lost 6 bases, with 11 bases spanning the gap. The DNA for the CDR3 is TGTGCCTGGAGCGGGGGTGGGGCCGGGGAGCTGTTTTTT. Translation: CAWSGGGAGELFF.

This clonotype was recorded at least ten times. The V gene is TRBV6-2 or TRBV6-3, the J gene TRBJ1-5, with 7 bases matching TRBD1. Looked up from germline, CDR1 is MNHEY and CDR2 is SVGEGT. Trimming removed 5 bases from V and 0 bases from J; junction bases left unmatched: 10. This CDR3 spans 17 amino acids. Here the CDR3 DNA reads TGTGCCAGCAGTCCTTGGACAGGCGGTTATAGCAATCAGCCCCAGCATTTT. Protein sequence: CASSPWTGGYSNQPQHF.

In this sample, this clonotype turned up many times. The chain links TRBV6-2 or TRBV6-3 to TRBJ2-2; D is ambiguous. Germline CDR1 MNHEY, CDR2 SVGEGT. This CDR3 has 13 residues. V lost 2 bases to trimming and J lost 1 base, with 2 bases between them. Written as DNA, the CDR3 is TGTGCCAGCAGTTACAAGAACACCGGGGAGCTGTTTTTT. As protein: CASSYKNTGELFF.

This clonotype was observed a handful of times. The genes are TRBV3-1 and TRBJ2-7, with D unresolved. This CDR3 comprises 14 residues. The germline V and J ends were trimmed by 0 bases and 5 bases, with 11 bases remaining between them. Germline V gives CDR1 LGHDT, CDR2 YNNKEL (reference sequence). The CDR3 sequence: CASSQEARVHEQYF. The CDR3 bases are TGTGCCAGCAGCCAAGAGGCCAGAGTCCACGAGCAGTACTTC.

This clonotype was detected ten times or more. This chain connects TRBV27 to TRBJ1-2; D may be TRBD1 (5 bases). V was cut by 10 bases and J by 2 bases, with 14 bases left in between. This CDR3 spans 13 amino acids. From germline, CDR1 is MNHEY and CDR2 SMNVEV (reference sequence). CDR3 coding DNA: TGTGCCACCCGGGGGGGGACCAACTATGGCTACACCTTC. Translating it yields CATRGGTNYGYTF.

This clonotype has a count of ten or more. V usage is TRBV28 and J usage is TRBJ1-6, with 8 bases identical to TRBD1. The germline CDR1 and CDR2 sequences are MDHEN and SYDVKM. The CDR3 sequence is 14 residues long. The junction had 6 bases not matched to a gene; V was cut back by 5 bases and J by 9 bases. The CDR3 reads CASSPDRDISPLHF. CDR3 coding DNA: TGTGCCAGCAGTCCGGACAGGGACATTTCACCCCTCCACTTT.

This clonotype was detected ten times or more. V and J are TRBV7-8 and TRBJ1-2, with 8 bases lining up with TRBD1. After removal of 1 base from V and 8 bases from J, the junction contained 9 bases not matched to a gene. CDR1 and CDR2 from the germline V gene are SGHVS and FQNEAQ. The length of the CDR3 is 15 residues. CDR3 residues: CASSLGTGGGKGYTF. In nucleotides, the CDR3 is TGTGCCAGCAGCTTAGGAACAGGGGGAGGAAAAGGCTACACCTTC. Complete variable domain (other parts from reference TRBV7-8 and TRBJ1-2): GAGVSQSPRYKVAKRGQDVALRCDPISGHVSLFWYQQALGQGPEFLTYFQNEAQLDKSGLPSDRFFAERPEGSVSTLKIQRTQQEDSAVYLCASSLGTGGGKGYTFGSGTRLTVV.

This clonotype has ten or more counts. The chain links TRBV27 to TRBJ1-5; D possibly corresponds to TRBD1 (6 bases). Trimming removed 5 bases at V and 0 bases at J, with 11 bases between. There are 15 residues in the CDR3. Germline lookup yields CDR1 MNHEY and CDR2 SMNVEV (reference sequence). The CDR3 DNA sequence: TGTGCCAGCAGTGAGGGGGGTTATAGCAATCAGCCCCAGCATTTT. Amino acid sequence: CASSEGGYSNQPQHF.

In its sample, this clonotype was seen a few times. V usage is TRBV12-3 or TRBV12-4 and J usage is TRBJ1-5; no clear D. The CDR3 runs 14 residues. V was cut by 5 bases and J by 7 bases, with 15 bases left in between. The CDR3 region is CASSPEEGGQPQHF. The CDR3 DNA follows: TGTGCCAGCAGTCCGGAGGAGGGCGGGCAGCCCCAGCATTTT.

The rearrangement links TRBV2 to TRBJ1-5; D unresolved. This CDR3 spans 13 amino acids. Trimming shortened V by 7 bases and J by 0 bases, and 7 bases separated the two germline ends. Germline V CDR1 and CDR2: SNHLY, FYNNEI. Here the CDR3 DNA reads TGTGCCAGCAAAACAGATAGCAATCAGCCCCAGCATTTT. Its translation is CASKTDSNQPQHF.

The chain uses TRBV7-2 and TRBJ2-5; 7 nucleotides agree with TRBD2. Germline V gene data show CDR1 as SGHTA and CDR2 as FQGNSA. J gave up 5 bases and V 5 bases, and 14 bases lay outside the gene matches. The CDR3 has 16 amino acids. The CDR3 coding sequence is TGTGCCAGCAGCCCTCACCGAGGCGGGGGAGGGGAGACCCAGTACTTC. Protein: CASSPHRGGGGETQYF.

This clonotype was picked up many times. V usage is TRBV12-3 or TRBV12-4 and J usage is TRBJ1-5; unclear D gene. The CDR3 totals 14 residues. V was cut by 6 bases and J by 1 base, with 10 bases left in between. The CDR3 DNA is TGTGCCAGCAGCGCCAATAAGAGCAATCAGCCCCAGCATTTT. Translation: CASSANKSNQPQHF.

Ten or more counts support this clonotype. The V gene is TRBV11-1, the J gene TRBJ2-5; 14 positions match TRBD2. Germline V gene data show CDR1 as SGHAT and CDR2 as FQDESV (reference sequence). CDR3 length equals 18 residues. V gave up 4 bases and J gave up 5 bases; unmatched junction bases: 12. The CDR3 spells CASSSGLAGALAGETQYF. As DNA, the CDR3 is TGTGCCAGCAGCTCGGGACTAGCGGGAGCCCTTGCGGGTGAGACCCAGTACTTC.

This clonotype showed up many times. The chain employs TRBV2 and TRBJ1-3; D gene unclear. This CDR3 spans 13 amino acids. Germline values: CDR1 SNHLY, CDR2 FYNNEI. V lost 3 bases and J lost 2, with 5 bases in between. CDR3 protein: CASSDGAGNTIYF. The CDR3 coding sequence is TGTGCCAGCAGTGATGGGGCTGGAAACACCATATATTTT.

In this sample, this clonotype turned up many times. This chain uses TRBV14 with TRBJ2-5, with D possibly TRBD2 on 6 matching bases. Germline loops: CDR1 SGHDN, CDR2 FVKESK. The V and J ends lost 11 bases and 2 bases respectively, with 15 bases between them. There are 13 residues in the CDR3. For the CDR3, the DNA is TGTGCCCACGGAGGGGTTTTACAAGAGACCCAGTACTTC. The encoded protein is CAHGGVLQETQYF.